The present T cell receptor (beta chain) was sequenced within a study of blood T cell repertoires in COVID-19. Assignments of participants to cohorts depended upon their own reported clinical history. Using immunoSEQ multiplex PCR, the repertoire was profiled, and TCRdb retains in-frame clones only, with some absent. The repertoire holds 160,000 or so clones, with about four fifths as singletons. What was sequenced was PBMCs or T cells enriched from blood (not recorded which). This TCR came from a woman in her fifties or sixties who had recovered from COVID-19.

CDR3 coding DNA: TGTGCCAGCAGCGTAGCGGGGGCCAACGTCCTGACTTTC. This gives the protein CASSVAGANVLTF. V is TRBV9 and J is TRBJ2-6; no definite D call. The CDR3 runs 13 residues. CDR1 and CDR2 (germline): SGDLS, YYNGEE. V lost 0 bases and J 4 bases, leaving 2 bases between the germline ends.